These 3 T cell receptor beta chains came from one sample sequenced in a study of low-dose radiotherapy and immunotherapy resistance in tumors. Time point defined: after trial treatment. Treatment denoted: LDRT plus nivolumab, ipilimumab, low-dose cyclophosphamide and aspirin (RACIN trial). With TRAV- and TRBV-specific primers, first-strand cDNA was made, covering the alpha and beta chains. A constant-region primer paired with the V-primer adapter amplified TCRs over approximately 18 PCR cycles. TCRdb reprocessed the reads via MiXCR and lists one record per CDR3 protein. The sample has tens of thousands of distinct CDR3 sequences, under 30% seen once. The sample here was PBMCs, taken after low-dose radiotherapy plus immunotherapy. Every receptor here comes from a male donor with prostate cancer.

This clonotype was observed at least ten times. CDR3 sequence reads: CASSIDPGAYEQYF. The DNA of the CDR3 is TGCGCCAGCAGCATTGACCCAGGGGCCTACGAGCAGTACTTC. The chain joins TRBV5-1 to TRBJ2-7, with a tentative D call TRBD1 (6 bases). The CDR3 has 14 residues. Germline CDR1 SGHRS, CDR2 YFSETQ. Trimming removed 4 bases from V and 2 bases from J, with 13 bases in between.

Regarding this clonotype: A far larger clone is just one base off, so this is likely a read error. J is TRBJ2-7 and V is TRBV7-8, with D tentatively TRBD1 or TRBD2 (5 bases each). Germline V lookup: CDR1 SGHVS, CDR2 FQNEAQ. The CDR3 loop spans 16 amino acids. The germline V and J ends were trimmed by 5 bases and 7 bases, with 24 bases remaining between them. CDR3 DNA: TGTGCCAGCAGCCTTAGACGGGGCGGCTGGACAAATGAGCAGTACTTC. As protein: CASSLRRGGWTNEQYF.

This clonotype was recorded many times. The J gene is TRBJ2-5, the V gene TRBV12-3 or TRBV12-4, with TRBD2 identical over 7 bases. This CDR3 contains 15 residues. Trimming took 2 bases from V and 2 from J; bases not matched to a gene: 5. CDR3 in amino acids: CASSLSSGQQETQYF. The DNA of the CDR3 is TGTGCCAGCAGTTTAAGTAGCGGGCAGCAAGAGACCCAGTACTTC.